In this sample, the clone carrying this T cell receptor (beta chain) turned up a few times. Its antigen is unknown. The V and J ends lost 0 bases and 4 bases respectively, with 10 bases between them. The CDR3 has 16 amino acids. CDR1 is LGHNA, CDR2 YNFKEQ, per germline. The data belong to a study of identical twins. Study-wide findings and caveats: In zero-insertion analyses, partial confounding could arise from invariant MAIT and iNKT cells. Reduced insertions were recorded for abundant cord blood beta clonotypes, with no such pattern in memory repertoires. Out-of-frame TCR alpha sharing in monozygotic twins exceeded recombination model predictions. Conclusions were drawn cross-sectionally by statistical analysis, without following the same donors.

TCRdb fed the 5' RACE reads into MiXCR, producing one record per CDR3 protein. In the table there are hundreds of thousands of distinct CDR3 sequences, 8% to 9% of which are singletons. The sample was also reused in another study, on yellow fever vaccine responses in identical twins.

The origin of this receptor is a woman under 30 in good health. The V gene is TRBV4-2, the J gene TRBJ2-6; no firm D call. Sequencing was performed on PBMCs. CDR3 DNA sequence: TGTGCCAGCAGCCAAGATCATCGGCAGGGGGCCAACGTCCTGACTTTC. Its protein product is CASSQDHRQGANVLTF.